Given below is one T cell receptor (beta chain) in context. These data are taken from a study of identical twins. The germline CDR1 and CDR2 sequences are LGHDT and YNNKEL (reference sequence). The ends lost 7 bases at V and 0 bases at J; junction bases unmatched: 12. CDR3 length: 17 residues. Template switching added a universal primer binding site, and final cDNA carried unique molecular identifiers. TCRdb itself ran the 5' RACE reads through MiXCR, one entry per CDR3 protein. Among some 500,000 distinct CDR3 sequences listed, over 8.5% were seen once. Separately, the same data were catalogued under a study of yellow fever vaccine responses in identical twins.

The sequenced material came from PBMCs. V is TRBV3-1 and J is TRBJ2-1; 7 nucleotides match TRBD1. The receptor was isolated from a woman aged 18-29 years in good health. Here the CDR3 reads CASTKKAGGGSYNEQFF. CDR3 DNA sequence: TGTGCCAGCACCAAAAAGGCAGGGGGTGGCTCCTACAATGAGCAGTTCTTC.